This T cell receptor (beta chain) was sequenced during a study of regulatory T cells in long-lasting Graves disease. Whole-study findings and limits: Persistent disease was characterized by preferential usage of TRBV28, TRBJ1-2 and TRBJ2-5.

There are a few counts of this clonotype. As yet, its antigen is unknown. In building TCR beta libraries, iRepertoire HTBI primers were used together with Arm-PCR of CDR3 regions. MiXCR was run by TCRdb on the multiplex PCR reads, yielding one entry per CDR3 protein. The data contain about 400,000 distinct CDR3 sequences, approximately 16% of them singletons. This sample's time point: newly diagnosed GD, antithyroid drugs for less than 3 months. TCR sequences were obtained from RNA taken from PBMCs. The germline CDR1 and CDR2 sequences are SGHTA and FQGNSA. The CDR3 contains 15 residues. Trimming removed 3 bases from V and 5 bases from J; junction bases left unmatched: 6. These data are also associated with another study on T cells in Graves' hyperthyroidism and ophthalmopathy. From that study: Most clonotypes that expanded in the thyroid above 0.001 also showed up in blood.

The source of this sequence is a woman in her thirties or forties with Graves disease. The chain has TRBV7-2 and TRBJ1-4; TRBD1 agrees at 7 bases. The material sequenced was peripheral blood mononuclear cells (PBMCs), taken at new diagnosis, from a patient treated with antithyroid drugs. CDR3 DNA: TGTGCCAGCAGCTTGGGAGCAGGGGGAAATGAAAAACTGTTTTTT. This codes for CASSLGAGGNEKLFF.